These 21 T cell receptor beta chains were sequenced from one sample in a study of blood T cell repertoires in COVID-19. Assay used: immunoSEQ multiplex PCR; TCRdb lists only in-frame clones, some missing. The sample shows fewer than 200,000 clones, around 84% of them seen only once. The sample taken for sequencing was peripheral blood. The receptors were gathered from a woman aged 55-69 years with COVID-19, enrolled during active disease.

This clone was found many times. The gene calls are TRBV7-9 and TRBJ1-5; the D gene is possibly TRBD1 (6 bases). The CDR3 loop spans 15 amino acids. Trimming stripped 1 base from V and 3 bases from J, with 10 bases between. CDR1 and CDR2 (germline): SEHNR, FQNEAQ (reference sequence). This CDR3 reads CASSLDGQYNQPQHF. The DNA of the CDR3 is TGTGCCAGCAGCTTAGACGGACAGTACAATCAGCCCCAGCATTTT.

V usage is TRBV5-1 and J usage is TRBJ1-2; 7 bases match TRBD1. The V gene end was trimmed by 4 bases and the J gene end by 8 bases; junction bases not matched to a gene: 11. Per germline, CDR1 SGHRS and CDR2 YFSETQ. This CDR3 has 14 residues. Written as DNA, the CDR3 is TGCGCCAGCAGCATGACAGGGTCCCCCAACGGCTACACCTTC. Translation gives CASSMTGSPNGYTF.

The chain combines TRBV5-6 with TRBJ2-7; TRBD2 matches 8 bases. Germline V lookup: CDR1 SGHDT, CDR2 YYEEEE. There are 16 residues in the CDR3. V lost 3 bases and J lost 3; bases outside the gene matches: 11. The CDR3 reads CASSSTLSGSFYEQYF. The CDR3 DNA reads as TGTGCCAGCAGCTCCACCTTGAGCGGGAGCTTCTACGAGCAGTACTTC.

The chain carries TRBV18 and TRBJ1-4; 9 bases are a match to TRBD1. The CDR3 spans 15 residues. Germline V lookup: CDR1 KGHSH, CDR2 LQKENI. Trimming cost V 2 bases and J 12 bases; bases outside gene matches: 10. The CDR3 coding sequence is TGTGCCAGCTCACCAGGGAGACAGGGGGGCCCGCAACTGTTTTTT. This translates into CASSPGRQGGPQLFF.

The chain combines TRBV10-1 with TRBJ2-1; 8 nucleotides line up with TRBD2. The CDR3 spans 16 residues. V shed 2 bases, J shed 0 bases, and the junction held 3 bases outside the gene matches. Germline loops: CDR1 WNHNN, CDR2 SYGVQD (reference sequence). The CDR3 region is CASSEGGTSSYNEQFF. In nucleotides, the CDR3 is TGCGCCAGCAGTGAGGGAGGGACTAGCTCCTACAATGAGCAGTTCTTC.

J is TRBJ1-2 and V is TRBV5-4; TRBD1 might be the D (6 bases). V dropped 0 bases and J dropped 2 bases, with 11 bases sitting between them. The CDR3 loop spans 15 amino acids. Per germline, CDR1 SGHNT and CDR2 YYREEE (reference sequence). CDR3 residues: CASSLGTANNYGYTF. The CDR3 nucleotides read TGTGCCAGCAGCTTGGGGACAGCCAACAACTATGGCTACACCTTC. The full variable domain, with the rest looked up from reference TRBV5-4 and TRBJ1-2, is ETGVTQSPTHLIKTRGQQVTLRCSSQSGHNTVSWYQQALGQGPQFIFQYYREEENGRGNFPPRFSGLQFPNYSSELNVNALELDDSALYLCASSLGTANNYGYTFGSGTRLTVV.

V gene TRBV5-1 combines with J gene TRBJ1-5; 11 nucleotides match TRBD1. Germline V gene lookup returns CDR1 SGHRS and CDR2 YFSETQ. Trimming took 4 bases from V and 5 from J; bases not matched to a gene: 2. The length of the CDR3 is 14 residues. CDR3 sequence: CASSRGQGDQPQHF. In DNA, the CDR3 is TGCGCCAGCAGCCGGGGACAGGGGGATCAGCCCCAGCATTTT.

The chain couples TRBV5-1 to TRBJ2-2; TRBD1 aligns across 8 bases. In germline, CDR1 is SGHRS, CDR2 YFSETQ. Germline trimming cut 1 base from V and 4 bases from J; bases unmatched to any gene: 6. CDR3 length: 16 amino acids. CDR3 nucleotides: TGCGCCAGCAGCTTGCGTCAGGGGGCTAGCACCGGGGAGCTGTTTTTT. This translates into CASSLRQGASTGELFF.

The gene calls are TRBV7-8 and TRBJ1-1; 8 bases line up with TRBD1. Germline V gene data show CDR1 as SGHVS and CDR2 as FQNEAQ. The CDR3 is made up of 15 amino acids. J was trimmed by 5 bases and V by 0 bases; bases with no gene match: 5. The CDR3 spells CASSLARQGKTEAFF. The DNA for the CDR3 is TGTGCCAGCAGCTTAGCTAGACAGGGGAAAACTGAAGCTTTCTTT. The entire variable domain, with the rest obtained from reference TRBV7-8 and TRBJ1-1, is as follows: GAGVSQSPRYKVAKRGQDVALRCDPISGHVSLFWYQQALGQGPEFLTYFQNEAQLDKSGLPSDRFFAERPEGSVSTLKIQRTQQEDSAVYLCASSLARQGKTEAFFGQGTRLTVV.

The V gene is TRBV4-1, the J gene TRBJ1-1; TRBD1 might be the D (6 bases). V was cut by 3 bases and J by 3 bases, with 8 bases left in between. The CDR3 loop spans 13 amino acids. The V gene's germline CDR1 is MGHRA and CDR2 YSYEKL. The CDR3 loop reads CASSQTGDTEAFF. In DNA, the CDR3 is TGCGCCAGCAGCCAGACAGGTGACACTGAAGCTTTCTTT.

This clone came up once. The rearrangement uses TRBV6-2 or TRBV6-3 and TRBJ1-5; tentatively, D is TRBD1 (6 bases). Germline values: CDR1 MNHEY, CDR2 SVGEGT. Trimming stripped 5 bases from V and 4 bases from J, with 18 bases between. The CDR3 spans 16 residues. The CDR3 DNA is TGTGCCAGCAGTCCGGACAGACCGGTCCTGAATCAGCCCCAGCATTTT. This encodes CASSPDRPVLNQPQHF.

V is TRBV20-1 and J is TRBJ1-5; 8 bases match TRBD1. Germline V lookup: CDR1 DFQATT, CDR2 SNEGSKA (reference sequence). The V gene end was trimmed by 3 bases and the J gene end by 5 bases; junction bases not matched to a gene: 9. The CDR3 sequence is 15 residues long. CDR3 DNA sequence: TGCAGTGCTAGTGGGACTACAGGGGGTGATCAGCCCCAGCATTTT. Residues: CSASGTTGGDQPQHF.

The chain couples TRBV12-3 or TRBV12-4 to TRBJ1-1, with unresolved D. The V end lost 8 bases, the J end lost 1 base, and 11 bases lay between the germline ends. The CDR3 is made up of 13 amino acids. The CDR3 bases are TGTGCCAGCTGCGGACGGGAGAACACTGAAGCTTTCTTT. It yields the protein CASCGRENTEAFF.

The V call is TRBV19, the J call TRBJ1-5; 7 nucleotides agree with TRBD1. Germline V CDR1 and CDR2: LNHDA, SQIVND (reference sequence). The CDR3 loop spans 14 amino acids. V lost 7 bases to trimming and J lost 6 bases; unmatched junction nucleotides: 9. Written as DNA, the CDR3 is TGTGCCAGTACCCTCGGACAGGACGGTCAGCCCCAGCATTTT. Translation gives CASTLGQDGQPQHF.

The rearrangement links TRBV6-6 to TRBJ1-1; 9 bases map to TRBD1. Germline lookup yields CDR1 MNHNY and CDR2 SVGAGI (reference sequence). The trim removed 5 bases at V and 4 bases at J, leaving 2 bases unmatched. This CDR3 is 13 amino acids long. The CDR3 loop reads CASSMTGGTEAFF. DNA of the CDR3: TGTGCCAGCAGTATGACAGGGGGCACTGAAGCTTTCTTT.

The chain combines TRBV3-1 (or the pseudogene TRBV3-2) with TRBJ1-3, with no clear D. Trimming left V 1 base short and J 0 bases short, with 13 bases between. In germline, CDR1 is LGHDT, CDR2 YNNKEL (reference sequence). The CDR3 has 17 residues. The CDR3 protein is CASSQGSPQSSGNTIYF. DNA of the CDR3: TGTGCCAGCAGCCAAGGGAGCCCGCAGAGCTCTGGAAACACCATATATTTT.

This clone has only a few counts. CDR3 protein: CASSAPDRAPYEQYF. The CDR3 DNA reads as TGTGCCAGCAGCGCTCCGGACAGGGCCCCCTACGAGCAGTACTTC. V gene TRBV9 combines with J gene TRBJ2-7; 8 positions agree with TRBD1. Unmatched junction bases numbered 7, after V lost 3 bases and J lost 2 bases. Germline assignment: CDR1 SGDLS and CDR2 YYNGEE. The CDR3 is made up of 15 amino acids.

The chain links TRBV6-6 to TRBJ1-4; TRBD1 aligns across 10 bases. The CDR3 consists of 13 residues. With 8 bases clipped from V and 10 bases from J, the junction kept 7 bases outside the gene matches. Germline loops: CDR1 MNHNY, CDR2 SVGAGI (reference sequence). The CDR3 here is CASGQGGSGKLFF. The CDR3 DNA sequence: TGTGCCAGCGGACAGGGGGGGAGCGGAAAACTGTTTTTT.

The chain couples TRBV5-4 to TRBJ1-6; D may be TRBD1 (5 bases). The ends were cut back, 2 bases at V and 3 bases at J, with 9 bases in the middle. Per the germline V gene, CDR1 is SGHNT and CDR2 is YYREEE (reference sequence). This CDR3 is 15 amino acids long. The CDR3 DNA follows: TGTGCCAGCAGCTTCGACAGCCTCTATAATTCACCCCTCCACTTT. It encodes CASSFDSLYNSPLHF.

This rearrangement joins TRBV20-1 to TRBJ1-2, with a possible D match to TRBD1 (6 bases). This CDR3 region has 10 residues. The germline gives CDR1 DFQATT, CDR2 SNEGSKA (reference sequence). V lost 3 bases, J lost 11 bases, and 10 bases lay in between. The chain's CDR3 is CSARDSGYTF. The CDR3, as DNA: TGCAGTGCTAGGGACAGCGGTTACACCTTC.

The chain is built from TRBV3-1 (or the pseudogene TRBV3-2) and TRBJ2-7; tentatively, D is TRBD2 (5 bases). Trimming pared 1 base from V and 3 bases from J, leaving 13 bases between. The germline gives CDR1 LGHDT, CDR2 YNNKEL (reference sequence). The CDR3 extends over 15 amino acids. The DNA of the CDR3 is TGTGCCAGCAGCCAAGGATCCGGAGGCTACTACGAGCAGTACTTC. This translates into CASSQGSGGYYEQYF.